This T cell receptor beta chain was captured in a study of blood T cell repertoires in COVID-19. Two negative PCRs, clearance, or symptom resolution had been documented for recovered Cohort 3 donors. Data came from immunoSEQ multiplex PCR; TCRdb stores just in-frame clones and leaves some out. The sample shows almost 500,000 clones, about 85% of them seen only once. Germline V lookup: CDR1 PRHDT, CDR2 FYEKMQ (reference sequence). V was trimmed by 0 bases and J by 0 bases, leaving 3 bases between them. This CDR3 has 14 residues. J is TRBJ2-1 and V is TRBV13, with no clear D. The TCR originated in a woman aged 60 to 75 who had recovered from COVID-19. The sample comprised PBMCs or T cells enriched from blood (not recorded which). CDR3 nucleotide sequence: TGTGCCAGCAGCTTAGGGAGCTCCTACAATGAGCAGTTCTTC. It translates to CASSLGSSYNEQFF.